The sequence of this T cell receptor beta chain was determined in a study of OX40 agonist ivuxolimab in advanced cancers. Study-wide points: The antigens recognized by the expanded peripheral T cells, that is their antigen specificity, were not determined.

TCRdb's copy holds only in-frame clones and misses some; the assay was immunoSEQ multiplex PCR. The repertoire holds some 35,000 clones, with around three quarters as singletons. The CDR3 is 13 residues long. With 4 bases removed from V and 7 bases from J, the gap between germline ends came to 11 bases. CDR1 and CDR2 (germline): GTSNPN, SVGIG (reference sequence). Notes on this clone: Its antigen is still unknown.

The chain joins TRBV30 to TRBJ1-6; D unresolved. Material: CD4+ or CD8+ T cells sorted from blood, obtained in a trial of the OX40 agonist ivuxolimab. The origin of this receptor is an adult with an advanced solid tumor such as melanoma, head and neck, liver or kidney cancer. The chain's CDR3 is CAWTENRNSPLHF. For the CDR3, the DNA is TGTGCCTGGACCGAGAACAGAAATTCACCCCTCCACTTT. Full variable domain (missing parts from reference TRBV30 and TRBJ1-6): SQTIHQWPATLVQPVGSPLSLECTVEGTSNPNLYWYRQAAGRGLQLLFYSVGIGQISSEVPQNLSASRPQDRQFILSSKKLLLSDSGFYLCAWTENRNSPLHFGNGTRLTVT.